The 19 T cell receptor beta chains below come from one sample, sequenced in a study of cytomegalovirus exposure and HLA in healthy donors. Researchers ran the PCR with 60 Vbeta and 13 Jbeta primers. Profiled with immunoSEQ multiplex PCR; TCRdb holds only in-frame clones, not every one. Of 150,000 or so clones in the sample, around 84% were seen once. The specimen sequenced was PBMCs. The receptor source for this set is a woman aged 40 to 49 in good health and CMV-seronegative.

The chain carries TRBV7-3 and TRBJ2-1, with 12 bases that match TRBD2. V lost 5 bases to trimming and J lost 7 bases; unmatched junction nucleotides: 6. CDR1 is SGHTA and CDR2 is FQGTGA in the germline V gene. This CDR3 has 15 residues. The CDR3: CASSPRGTSGNEQFF. In nucleotides, the CDR3 is TGTGCCAGCAGCCCCAGGGGGACTAGCGGGAATGAGCAGTTCTTC.

The V call is TRBV4-1, the J call TRBJ1-5, with D possibly matching TRBD1 (5 bases). This CDR3 comprises 15 residues. V was shortened by 6 bases and J by 6 bases, with 18 bases between the two germline ends. Looked up from germline, CDR1 is MGHRA and CDR2 is YSYEKL. The CDR3 sequence: CASSRGGENRQPQHF. The DNA for the CDR3 is TGCGCCAGCAGTAGGGGCGGGGAGAATCGTCAGCCCCAGCATTTT.

The chain uses TRBV6-1 and TRBJ1-5; D is possibly TRBD1 (6 bases). The CDR3 length is 13 residues. Trimming took off 6 bases at V and 5 bases at J, with 11 bases between the two ends. From germline, CDR1 is MNHNS and CDR2 SASEGT. CDR3 in amino acids: CASRRGMDQPQHF. CDR3 coding DNA: TGTGCCAGCAGGAGGGGGATGGATCAGCCCCAGCATTTT.

The sample holds a few counts of this clone. The gene calls are TRBV5-1 and TRBJ1-6; a weak D match, TRBD1 (6 bases). The ends were cut back, 0 bases at V and 4 bases at J, with 26 bases in the middle. Germline CDR1 SGHRS, CDR2 YFSETQ. This CDR3 contains 21 residues. The CDR3 DNA sequence: TGCGCCAGCAGCTTGGCCTGGAATCCAAAGACCTTAAGGGGGTATAATTCACCCCTCCACTTT. As protein: CASSLAWNPKTLRGYNSPLHF.

CDR3 sequence (DNA): TGTGCCAGCAGCGCGACAGAGATCTATGGCTACACCTTC. Its translation: CASSATEIYGYTF. The gene calls are TRBV9 and TRBJ1-2; D might be TRBD1 (5 bases). The germline gives CDR1 SGDLS, CDR2 YYNGEE. The CDR3 is 13 amino acids. The V and J ends lost 3 bases and 4 bases respectively, with 10 bases between them.

The chain employs TRBV27 and TRBJ1-4; unclear D gene. The V end was cut by 6 bases, the J end by 4 bases, with 15 bases between. The CDR3 runs 15 residues. The germline gives CDR1 MNHEY, CDR2 SMNVEV (reference sequence). This chain's CDR3 is CASSPLTVGNEKLFF. CDR3 nucleotides: TGTGCCAGCAGCCCCCTTACAGTGGGTAATGAAAAACTGTTTTTT.

The rearrangement uses TRBV29-1 and TRBJ2-7, with TRBD1 matching 10 bases. Germline V gene lookup returns CDR1 SQVTM and CDR2 ANQGSEA. This CDR3 comprises 14 residues. Losses at the gene ends were 7 bases for V and 6 bases for J; bases not matched to a gene: 12. The CDR3 loop is CSGTFGTGDTEQYF. In nucleotides, the CDR3 is TGCAGCGGCACATTCGGGACAGGGGATACCGAGCAGTACTTC.

The chain couples TRBV10-1 to TRBJ2-1, with a tentative D call TRBD2 (6 bases). The CDR3 is made up of 17 amino acids. Germline V gene data show CDR1 as WNHNN and CDR2 as SYGVQD (reference sequence). The V end lost 4 bases, the J end lost 5 bases, and 21 bases lay between the germline ends. The CDR3 protein is CASSGDSLKGSDNEQFF. The CDR3 region has the DNA TGCGCCAGCAGTGGGGACTCTCTTAAGGGGTCTGACAATGAGCAGTTCTTC.

The J gene is TRBJ2-2, the V gene TRBV10-2, with a possible D match to TRBD2 (6 bases). From germline, CDR1 is WSHSY and CDR2 SAAADI. Trimming cost V 4 bases and J 0 bases, with 12 bases left between them. This CDR3 has 16 residues. CDR3 region: CASSAPSGANTGELFF. The DNA for the CDR3 is TGCGCCAGCAGTGCCCCCTCGGGGGCGAACACCGGGGAGCTGTTTTTT.

V and J are TRBV19 and TRBJ1-1, with 12 bases identical to TRBD1. CDR1 is LNHDA and CDR2 is SQIVND in the germline V gene (reference sequence). J gave up 5 bases and V 4 bases, and 11 bases lay outside the gene matches. The CDR3 has 17 amino acids. CDR3 DNA: TGTGCCAGTAGTAGCGGGACAGGGGGCGCCAAGGGTACTGAAGCTTTCTTT. It yields the protein CASSSGTGGAKGTEAFF.

This clone was counted a few times. The V and J genes are TRBV7-9 and TRBJ1-1; 7 nucleotides agree with TRBD1. J lost 0 bases, V lost 7 bases, and 5 bases had no gene match. The germline CDR1 and CDR2 sequences are SEHNR and FQNEAQ (reference sequence). The CDR3 covers 14 residues. The CDR3, as DNA: TGTGCCAGCACTATGACAGGGCTGAACACTGAAGCTTTCTTT. Translating gives CASTMTGLNTEAFF.

This clone was counted once. This chain uses TRBV27 with TRBJ2-2, with a weak D call TRBD2 (5 bases). Germline V gives CDR1 MNHEY, CDR2 SMNVEV (reference sequence). With 5 bases removed from V and 7 bases from J, the gap between germline ends came to 11 bases. The CDR3 has 13 amino acids. The DNA for the CDR3 is TGTGCCAGCAGTAATCGGGGTGTCGGGGAGCTGTTTTTT. Protein: CASSNRGVGELFF.

The rearrangement links TRBV6-6 to TRBJ1-1; TRBD1 matches 7 bases. Germline CDR1 is MNHNY and CDR2 is SVGAGI (reference sequence). The V segment lost 7 bases and the J segment 2 bases; nucleotides outside the gene matches: 7. The CDR3 contains 14 residues. The CDR3 sequence: CASTQTGANTEAFF. In DNA, the CDR3 is TGTGCCAGCACTCAAACAGGGGCTAACACTGAAGCTTTCTTT.

This clone was counted once. The chain employs TRBV6-5 and TRBJ2-3; TRBD1 matches at 8 bases. V shed 6 bases and J 5 bases; nucleotides not matched to a gene: 10. Germline V gene data show CDR1 as MNHEY and CDR2 as SVGAGI. CDR3 length equals 15 residues. The CDR3 DNA follows: TGTGCCAGCAGACTATTGACAGGGGCCCAAGATACGCAGTATTTT. It codes for CASRLLTGAQDTQYF.

The chain links TRBV21-1 to TRBJ1-6; the D call in the table, TRBD1, was not verified against the DNA. TRBV21-1 is a documented pseudogene. CDR3 length: 13 residues. The CDR3 bases are TGTGCCAGCAGCGGAAGACAGATTTCACCCCTCCACTTT. This encodes CASSGRQISPLHF.

The CDR3 coding sequence is TGTGCCAGCTCACCGACGACAGTCGCTGAAGCTTTCTTT. It codes for CASSPTTVAEAFF. The chain carries TRBV18 and TRBJ1-1; possible D gene TRBD1, 5 bases. V was trimmed by 3 bases and J by 6 bases, leaving 11 bases between them. The CDR3 has 13 amino acids. Per germline, CDR1 KGHSH and CDR2 LQKENI.

The chain carries TRBV18 and TRBJ2-3; 8 nucleotides agree with TRBD1. The V and J ends lost 4 bases and 2 bases, in that order; junction bases with no gene match: 8. CDR1 and CDR2 (germline): KGHSH, LQKENI. The CDR3 runs 16 residues. CDR3 protein: CASSLRQGTVTDTQYF. CDR3 DNA: TGTGCCAGCTCACTAAGACAGGGGACAGTCACAGATACGCAGTATTTT.

This clone was picked up a small number of times. CDR3 region: CASSVGQAPYEQYF. The CDR3 DNA sequence: TGTGCCAGTAGTGTCGGACAGGCGCCCTACGAGCAGTACTTC. The chain links TRBV19 to TRBJ2-7; 7 positions agree with TRBD1. Germline values: CDR1 LNHDA, CDR2 SQIVND (reference sequence). With 5 bases clipped from V and 2 bases from J, the junction kept 6 bases outside the gene matches. The CDR3 extends over 14 amino acids.

This chain joins TRBV18 and TRBJ1-5; 8 bases are a match to TRBD1. The trim removed 3 bases at V and 0 bases at J, leaving 7 bases unmatched. CDR1 is KGHSH and CDR2 is LQKENI in the germline V gene. CDR3 length: 17 residues. The DNA of the CDR3 is TGTGCCAGCTCACCGGGGACAGGAATTTATAGCAATCAGCCCCAGCATTTT. Translated, it gives CASSPGTGIYSNQPQHF.